The rows below give T cell receptor beta chains drawn from one sample of a study of blood T cell repertoires in COVID-19. Libraries were prepared by immunoSEQ multiplex PCR; TCRdb keeps only in-frame clonotypes and omits some of them. This sample has 250,000 to 350,000 clones, with roughly 88% found just once. Sequenced: peripheral blood. The receptors stem from a man aged 18 to 29 with active or convalescent COVID-19. Both conserved end residues are part of each CDR3. The order of the fields is V gene, J gene, CDR3 protein.

>TRBV4-3|TRBJ2-5
CASSQSPSVREETQYF
>TRBV10-3|TRBJ2-7
CAIRQGAEEQYF
>TRBV4-2|TRBJ2-7
CASSPRTIPSYEQYF
>TRBV21-1|TRBJ2-7
CASSKATGGNEQYF
>TRBV4-3|TRBJ1-6
CASSQEWRGSSPLHF
>TRBV7-9|TRBJ2-7
CASSLGTAGGEQYF
>TRBV4-1|TRBJ1-1
CASSQELGSTEAFF
>TRBV15|TRBJ2-1
CATTGGLAAYNEQFF
>TRBV2|TRBJ1-5
CATKGGPDPTQPQHF
>TRBV9|TRBJ1-2
CASSVDVKGDYTF
>TRBV6-1|TRBJ2-7
CASNEAGSPSYEQYF
>TRBV7-3|TRBJ2-1
CASSRSGERNEQFF
>TRBV6-1|TRBJ1-4
CASSEDAGGNEKLFF
>TRBV12-5|TRBJ2-5
CASGSQGQETQYF
>TRBV2|TRBJ1-4
CASIPPGRSGEKLFF
>TRBV10-3|TRBJ1-5
CAIGQEGADGNQPQHF
>TRBV2|TRBJ1-2
CASSTTGLYGYTF
>TRBV24-1|TRBJ1-5
CATSDRKRRSNQPQHF
>TRBV14|TRBJ1-4
CASSQQEYNEKLFF
>TRBV4-1|TRBJ1-4
CASSHESSVPGGEKLFF
>TRBV5-1|TRBJ1-2
CASTVGVGGAYGYTF
>TRBV27|TRBJ2-1
CASSLAGGHNEQFF
>TRBV29-1|TRBJ1-2
CSGWTGIEEGYTF
>TRBV5-1|TRBJ1-1
CASSLVAAMNTEAFF